This T cell receptor (beta chain) was recorded in a study of OX40 agonist ivuxolimab in advanced cancers. About the research overall: Ivuxolimab is a fully human IgG2 antibody that activates OX40 (CD134). Three patients responded partially, comprising one with hepatocellular carcinoma and two with cutaneous melanoma. Whole-study findings and limits: At 0.1 to 3.0 mg/kg, clonal expansion of CD4+ and CD8+ blood T cells had occurred by week 6.

This CDR3 is 13 amino acids long. Deletions cut 1 base from V and 5 bases from J, with 6 bases between. Germline values: CDR1 LNHDA, CDR2 SQIVND (reference sequence). The method was immunoSEQ multiplex PCR; TCRdb's version includes in-frame clones alone and lacks a portion of them. Among some 70,000 clones listed, approximately 90% were seen once. This clone was counted between two and nine times. Its antigen is still unknown. Other DNA sequences of this sample code for an identical CDR3. The sample here was CD4+ or CD8+ T cells sorted from blood, taken in a trial of the OX40 agonist ivuxolimab. The clonotype originates from an adult with an advanced solid tumor such as melanoma, head and neck, liver or kidney cancer. This chain connects TRBV19 to TRBJ2-1; D not resolved. The CDR3 nucleotides are TGTGCCAGTAGTATAGTTGGCAACAATGAGCAGTTCTTC. The encoded protein is CASSIVGNNEQFF.